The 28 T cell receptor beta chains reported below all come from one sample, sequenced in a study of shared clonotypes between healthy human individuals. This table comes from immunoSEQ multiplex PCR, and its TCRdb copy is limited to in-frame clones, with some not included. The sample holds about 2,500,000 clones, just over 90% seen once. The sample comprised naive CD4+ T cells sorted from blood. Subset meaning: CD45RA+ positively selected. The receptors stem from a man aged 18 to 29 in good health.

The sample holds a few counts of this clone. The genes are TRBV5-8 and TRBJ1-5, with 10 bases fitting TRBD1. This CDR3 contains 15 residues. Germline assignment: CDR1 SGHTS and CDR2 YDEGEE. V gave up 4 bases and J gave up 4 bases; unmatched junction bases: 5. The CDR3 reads CASSRQGAANQPQHF. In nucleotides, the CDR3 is TGTGCCAGCAGCAGACAGGGGGCCGCAAATCAGCCCCAGCATTTT.

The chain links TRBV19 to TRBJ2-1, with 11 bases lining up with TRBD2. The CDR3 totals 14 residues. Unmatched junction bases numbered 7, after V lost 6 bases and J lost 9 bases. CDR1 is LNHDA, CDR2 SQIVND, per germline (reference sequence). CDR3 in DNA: TGTGCCAGTAGACTAATAGCGGGAGGGTTTGAGCAGTTCTTC. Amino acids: CASRLIAGGFEQFF.

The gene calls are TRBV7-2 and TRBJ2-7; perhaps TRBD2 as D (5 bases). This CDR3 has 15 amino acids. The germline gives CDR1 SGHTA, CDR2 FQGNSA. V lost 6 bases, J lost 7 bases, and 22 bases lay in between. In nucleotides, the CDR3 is TGTGCCAGCAGAGAAAAGGGCGGGCCCGCCTCGGAGCAGTACTTC. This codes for CASREKGGPASEQYF.

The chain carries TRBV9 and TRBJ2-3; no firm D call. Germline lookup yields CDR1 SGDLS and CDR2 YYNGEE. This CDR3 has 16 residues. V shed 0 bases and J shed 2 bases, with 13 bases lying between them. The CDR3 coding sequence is TGTGCCAGCAGCGTAGAGGCTATCACCCCCACAGATACGCAGTATTTT. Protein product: CASSVEAITPTDTQYF.

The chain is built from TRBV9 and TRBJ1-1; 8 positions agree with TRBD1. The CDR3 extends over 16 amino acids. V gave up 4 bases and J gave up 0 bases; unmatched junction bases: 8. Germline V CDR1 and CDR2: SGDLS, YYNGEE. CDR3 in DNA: TGTGCCAGCAGCCCGCGGACAGGGAGGCTGAACACTGAAGCTTTCTTT. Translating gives CASSPRTGRLNTEAFF. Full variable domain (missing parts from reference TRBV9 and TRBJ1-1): DSGVTQTPKHLITATGQRVTLRCSPRSGDLSVYWYQQSLDQGLQFLIQYYNGEERAKGNILERFSAQQFPDLHSELNLSSLELGDSALYFCASSPRTGRLNTEAFFGQGTRLTVV.

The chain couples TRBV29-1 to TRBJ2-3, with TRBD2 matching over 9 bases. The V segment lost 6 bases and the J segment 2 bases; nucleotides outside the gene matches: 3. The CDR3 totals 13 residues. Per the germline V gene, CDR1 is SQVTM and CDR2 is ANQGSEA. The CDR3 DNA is TGCAGCGTAGAGCGGGGGGCCACAGATACGCAGTATTTT. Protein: CSVERGATDTQYF.

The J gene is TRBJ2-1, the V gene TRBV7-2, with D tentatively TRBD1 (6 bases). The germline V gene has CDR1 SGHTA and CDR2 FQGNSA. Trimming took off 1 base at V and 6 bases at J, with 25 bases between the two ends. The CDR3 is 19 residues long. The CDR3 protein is CASSLVKGERRRSGNEQFF. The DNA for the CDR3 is TGTGCCAGCAGCTTAGTTAAGGGGGAGCGGAGACGAAGCGGCAATGAGCAGTTCTTC.

The CDR3 nucleotides are TGTGCCAGCAGCTTGGCCGGGGGAGGCCCAGATACGCAGTATTTT. It is translated as CASSLAGGGPDTQYF. The chain employs TRBV7-9 and TRBJ2-3; possible D gene TRBD2, 6 bases. Trimming pared 3 bases from V and 4 bases from J, leaving 14 bases between. This CDR3 comprises 15 residues. Germline V CDR1 and CDR2: SEHNR, FQNEAQ (reference sequence). The variable domain in full, completed from reference TRBV7-9 and TRBJ2-3, reads DTGVSQNPRHKITKRGQNVTFRCDPISEHNRLYWYRQTLGQGPEFLTYFQNEAQLEKSRLLSDRFSAERPKGSFSTLEIQRTEQGDSAMYLCASSLAGGGPDTQYFGPGTRLTVL.

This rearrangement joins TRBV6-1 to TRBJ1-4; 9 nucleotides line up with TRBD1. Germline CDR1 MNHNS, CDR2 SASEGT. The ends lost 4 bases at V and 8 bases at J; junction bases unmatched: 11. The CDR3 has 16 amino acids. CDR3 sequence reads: CASSGVPGQGGEKLFF. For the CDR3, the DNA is TGTGCCAGCAGTGGCGTACCGGGACAGGGCGGAGAAAAACTGTTTTTT.

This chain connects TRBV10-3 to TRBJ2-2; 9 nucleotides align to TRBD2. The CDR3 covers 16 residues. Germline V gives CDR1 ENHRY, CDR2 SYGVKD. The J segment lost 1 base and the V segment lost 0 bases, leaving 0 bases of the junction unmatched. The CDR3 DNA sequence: TGTGCCATCAGTGAGTCTAGCGGGGGGAACACCGGGGAGCTGTTTTTT. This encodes CAISESSGGNTGELFF.

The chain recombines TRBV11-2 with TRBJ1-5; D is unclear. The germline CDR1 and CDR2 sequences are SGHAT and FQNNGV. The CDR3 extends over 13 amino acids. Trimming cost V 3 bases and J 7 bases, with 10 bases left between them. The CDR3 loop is CASSFRERQPQHF. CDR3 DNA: TGTGCCAGCAGCTTCCGGGAAAGACAGCCCCAGCATTTT.

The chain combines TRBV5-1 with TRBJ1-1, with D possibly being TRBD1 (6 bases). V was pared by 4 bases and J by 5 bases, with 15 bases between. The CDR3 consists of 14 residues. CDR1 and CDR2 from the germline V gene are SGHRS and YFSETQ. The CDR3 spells CASSASTGRTEAFF. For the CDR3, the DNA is TGCGCCAGCAGCGCATCAACAGGGCGGACTGAAGCTTTCTTT.

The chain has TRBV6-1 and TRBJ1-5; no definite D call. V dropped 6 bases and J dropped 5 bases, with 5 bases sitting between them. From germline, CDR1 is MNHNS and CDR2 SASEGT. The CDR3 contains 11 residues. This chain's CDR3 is CASRSDQPQHF. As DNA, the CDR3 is TGTGCCAGCAGAAGCGATCAGCCCCAGCATTTT.

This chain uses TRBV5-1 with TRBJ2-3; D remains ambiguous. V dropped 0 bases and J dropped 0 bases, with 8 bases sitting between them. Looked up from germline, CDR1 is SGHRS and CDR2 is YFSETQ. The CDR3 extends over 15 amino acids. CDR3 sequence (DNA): TGCGCCAGCAGCTTGGCCAAACAGAGCACAGATACGCAGTATTTT. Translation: CASSLAKQSTDTQYF. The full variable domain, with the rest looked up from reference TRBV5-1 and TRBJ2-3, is KAGVTQTPRYLIKTRGQQVTLSCSPISGHRSVSWYQQTPGQGLQFLFEYFSETQRNKGNFPGRFSGRQFSNSRSEMNVSTLELGDSALYLCASSLAKQSTDTQYFGPGTRLTVL.

The CDR3 is CASSGHRGKLYEQYF. As DNA, the CDR3 is TGTGCCAGCAGCGGCCACAGGGGTAAACTCTACGAGCAGTACTTC. This chain joins TRBV9 and TRBJ2-7, with TRBD1 matching over 7 bases. The length of the CDR3 is 15 residues. From germline, CDR1 is SGDLS and CDR2 YYNGEE. The V segment lost 3 bases and the J segment 3 bases; nucleotides outside the gene matches: 9.

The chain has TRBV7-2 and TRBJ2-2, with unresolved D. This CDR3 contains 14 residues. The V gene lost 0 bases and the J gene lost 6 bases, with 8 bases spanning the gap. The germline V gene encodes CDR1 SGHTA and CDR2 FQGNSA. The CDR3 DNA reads TGTGCCAGCAGCTTAGCCCCACTTCCCGGGGAGCTGTTTTTT. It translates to CASSLAPLPGELFF.

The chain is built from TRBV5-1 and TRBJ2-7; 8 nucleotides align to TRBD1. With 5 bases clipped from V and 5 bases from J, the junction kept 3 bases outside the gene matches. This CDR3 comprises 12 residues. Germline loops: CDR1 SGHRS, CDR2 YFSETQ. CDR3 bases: TGCGCCAGCAGTACAGGGGGTAACGAGCAGTACTTC. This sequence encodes CASSTGGNEQYF.

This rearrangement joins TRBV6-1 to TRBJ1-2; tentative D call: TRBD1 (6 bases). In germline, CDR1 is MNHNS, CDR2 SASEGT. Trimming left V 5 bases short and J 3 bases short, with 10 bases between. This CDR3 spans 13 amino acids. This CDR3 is CASSKRGDYGYTF. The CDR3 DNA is TGTGCCAGCAGTAAAAGGGGGGACTATGGCTACACCTTC.

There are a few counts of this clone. The CDR3 DNA is TGTGCCAGCAGGGCCGGGACAGACTATGGCTACACCTTC. This gives the protein CASRAGTDYGYTF. J is TRBJ1-2 and V is TRBV5-4, with TRBD1 matching 7 bases. Germline-derived CDR1 and CDR2 are SGHNT and YYREEE (reference sequence). The CDR3 is 13 amino acids. V was clipped by 5 bases and J by 3 bases; unmatched bases: 4.

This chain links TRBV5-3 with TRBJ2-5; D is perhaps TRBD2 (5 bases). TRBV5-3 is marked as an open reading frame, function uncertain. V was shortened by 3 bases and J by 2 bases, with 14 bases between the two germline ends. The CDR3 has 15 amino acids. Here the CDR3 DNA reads TGTGCCAGAAGCTCTCGTCGGGGAGAGCAAGAGACCCAGTACTTC. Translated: CARSSRRGEQETQYF.

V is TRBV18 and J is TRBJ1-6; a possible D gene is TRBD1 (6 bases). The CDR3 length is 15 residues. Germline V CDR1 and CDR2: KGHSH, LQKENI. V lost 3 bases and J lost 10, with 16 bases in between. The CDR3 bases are TGTGCCAGCTCACCCTTTCAGGGGAATGAGTCACCCCTCCACTTT. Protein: CASSPFQGNESPLHF. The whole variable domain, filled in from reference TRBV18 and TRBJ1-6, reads NAGVMQNPRHLVRRRGQEARLRCSPMKGHSHVYWYRQLPEEGLKFMVYLQKENIIDESGMPKERFSAEFPKEGPSILRIQQVVRGDSAAYFCASSPFQGNESPLHFGNGTRLTVT.

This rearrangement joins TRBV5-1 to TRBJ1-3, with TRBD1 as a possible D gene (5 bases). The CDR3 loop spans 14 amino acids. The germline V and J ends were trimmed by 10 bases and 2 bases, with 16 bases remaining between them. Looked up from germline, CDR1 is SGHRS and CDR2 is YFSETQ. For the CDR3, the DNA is TGCGCCCCCCCCCTTACGGGGCCTGGAAACACCATATATTTT. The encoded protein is CAPPLTGPGNTIYF.

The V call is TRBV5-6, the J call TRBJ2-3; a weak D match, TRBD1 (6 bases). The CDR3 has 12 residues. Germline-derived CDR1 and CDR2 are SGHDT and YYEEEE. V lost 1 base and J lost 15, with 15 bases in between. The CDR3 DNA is TGTGCCAGCAGCTTGAGGCAGGGGCATAATTATTTT. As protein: CASSLRQGHNYF.

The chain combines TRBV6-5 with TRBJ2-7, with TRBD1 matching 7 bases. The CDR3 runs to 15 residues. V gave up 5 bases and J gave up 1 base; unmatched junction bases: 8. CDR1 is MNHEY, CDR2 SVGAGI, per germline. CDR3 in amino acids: CASSSGQALSYEQYF. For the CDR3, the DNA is TGTGCCAGCAGTAGTGGACAGGCCCTTTCCTACGAGCAGTACTTC.

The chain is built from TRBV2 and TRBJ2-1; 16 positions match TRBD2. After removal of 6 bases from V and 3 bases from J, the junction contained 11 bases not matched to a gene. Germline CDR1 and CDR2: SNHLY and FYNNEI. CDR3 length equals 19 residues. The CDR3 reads CASRDLAGTSGRGYNEQFF. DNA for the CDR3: TGTGCCAGCAGAGATCTTGCCGGGACTAGCGGGAGGGGCTACAATGAGCAGTTCTTC.

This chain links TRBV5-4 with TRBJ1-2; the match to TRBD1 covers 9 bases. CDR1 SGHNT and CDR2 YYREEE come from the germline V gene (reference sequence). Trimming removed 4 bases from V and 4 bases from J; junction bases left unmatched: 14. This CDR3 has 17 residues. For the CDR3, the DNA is TGTGCCAGCAGCGTCCCGGGACAGGGACGGAGGGGCTATGGCTACACCTTC. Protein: CASSVPGQGRRGYGYTF.

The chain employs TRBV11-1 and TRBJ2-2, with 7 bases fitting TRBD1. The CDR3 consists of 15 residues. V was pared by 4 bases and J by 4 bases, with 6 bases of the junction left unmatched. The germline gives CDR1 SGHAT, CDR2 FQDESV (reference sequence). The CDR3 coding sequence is TGTGCCAGCAGCTCTGACAGGGAACGCACCGGGGAGCTGTTTTTT. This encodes CASSSDRERTGELFF.

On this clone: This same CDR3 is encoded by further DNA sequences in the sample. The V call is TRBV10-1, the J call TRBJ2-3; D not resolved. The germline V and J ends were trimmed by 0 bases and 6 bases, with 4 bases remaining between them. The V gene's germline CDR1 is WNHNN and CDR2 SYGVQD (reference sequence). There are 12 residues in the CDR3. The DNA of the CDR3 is TGCGCCAGCAGTGAGTCTACGGATACGCAGTATTTT. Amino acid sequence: CASSESTDTQYF.